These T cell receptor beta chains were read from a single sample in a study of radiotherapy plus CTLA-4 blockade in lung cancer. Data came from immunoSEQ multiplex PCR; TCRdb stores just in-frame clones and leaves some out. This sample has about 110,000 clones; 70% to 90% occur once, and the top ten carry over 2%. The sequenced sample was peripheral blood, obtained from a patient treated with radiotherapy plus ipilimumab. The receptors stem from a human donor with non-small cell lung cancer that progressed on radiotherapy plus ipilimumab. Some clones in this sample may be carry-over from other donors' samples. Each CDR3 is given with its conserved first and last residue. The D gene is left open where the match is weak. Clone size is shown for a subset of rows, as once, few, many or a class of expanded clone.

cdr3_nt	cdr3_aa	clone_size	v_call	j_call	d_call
TGCGCCAGCAGCCAGCTGGTAGGATCGGGGAACAATGAGCAGTTCTTC	CASSQLVGSGNNEQFF	once	TRBV4-3	TRBJ2-1	-
TGTGCCAGCAGCTTATGGACAGGGTCGCGGTATGGCTACACCTTC	CASSLWTGSRYGYTF	-	TRBV5-4	TRBJ1-2	TRBD1
TGTGCCAGCAGCTTAAGCTGGAGATTTAGCAGCAATCAGCCCCAGCATTTT	CASSLSWRFSSNQPQHF	-	TRBV7-8	TRBJ1-5	-
TGTGCCAGCAGTTTCGGTCGGGCTTACTATGGCTACACCTTC	CASSFGRAYYGYTF	-	TRBV28	TRBJ1-2	-
TGTGCCAGCAGTTTAACACTGGGGCTAAACACCGGGGAGCTGTTTTTT	CASSLTLGLNTGELFF	-	TRBV27	TRBJ2-2	-
TGTGCCAGCAGCTTAAATCCCAGGGAATACTCTGGAAACACCATATATTTT	CASSLNPREYSGNTIYF	few	TRBV7-8	TRBJ1-3	-
TGCGCCAGCAGCCGTGCTGGGGGGAGGATCCCTCAAGCCAAAAACATTCAGTACTTC	CASSRAGGRIPQAKNIQYF	-	TRBV4-1	TRBJ2-4	-
TGTGCCAGCAGCTCTCGGGCGGGGGGTGGTCCTTACGAGCAGTACTTC	CASSSRAGGGPYEQYF	-	TRBV7-2	TRBJ2-7	TRBD2
TGTGCTAGCAGCCCGCTAGGGGGAGGGACTGAAGCTTTCTTT	CASSPLGGGTEAFF	-	TRBV7-7	TRBJ1-1	-
TGCGCCAGCAGCTTGCAGGGACTAGCGGGGGAACAGACCCAGTACTTC	CASSLQGLAGEQTQYF	few	TRBV5-1	TRBJ2-5	TRBD2
TGTGCCAGCAGGGGTAGGTCGAGCGGGGGTAGGGAGCAGTTCTTC	CASRGRSSGGREQFF	-	TRBV11-1	TRBJ2-1	TRBD2
TGTGCCAGCAGCCCACCCGGGACAGCCTCCTTAGAGCAGTACTTC	CASSPPGTASLEQYF	-	TRBV7-6	TRBJ2-7	TRBD1
TGTGCCAGCAGTTTGGGGGACACCGGGGAGCTGTTTTTT	CASSLGDTGELFF	-	TRBV6-4	TRBJ2-2	-
TGTGCCAGCAGCTCCCTCATCGGTTCTAACTATGGCTACACCTTC	CASSSLIGSNYGYTF	-	TRBV7-2	TRBJ1-2	-
TGCAGTGCTAGGGCGGGGAGCCAGCAGTTCTTC	CSARAGSQQFF	-	TRBV20-1	TRBJ2-1	-
TGTGCCAGCAGCCACCCCGGGGCCAAGTCCTACAATGAGCAGTTCTTC	CASSHPGAKSYNEQFF	-	TRBV5-5	TRBJ2-1	-
TGTGCCAGTATAGGCAACTATGGCTACACCTTC	CASIGNYGYTF	few	TRBV19	TRBJ1-2	-
TGTGCCAGCATACCATCGGGAGGGATTTACGAGCAGTACTTC	CASIPSGGIYEQYF	-	TRBV6-5	TRBJ2-7	TRBD2
TGCGCCAGCAGCCTCATAGCAGGGGAGAATTCACCCCTCCACTTT	CASSLIAGENSPLHF	-	TRBV4-1	TRBJ1-6	-
TGTGCCAGCACGAAGGGTGGGGATACGCAGTATTTT	CASTKGGDTQYF	-	TRBV9	TRBJ2-3	-
TGCGCCAGCAGCTTTGCGGGGGGTCTCACCGGGGAGCTGTTTTTT	CASSFAGGLTGELFF	-	TRBV5-1	TRBJ2-2	TRBD2
TGCGCCAGTGGGGGTAAGGACAATGAGCAGTTCTTC	CASGGKDNEQFF	few	TRBV5-1	TRBJ2-1	-
TGTGCCAGCAGCTTCCTCGTACCGGGACAGGGAAGAAACACCATATATTTT	CASSFLVPGQGRNTIYF	-	TRBV7-6	TRBJ1-3	TRBD1
TGTGCCAGCAGCGTGGACAGGGGGATTGATGGCTACACCTTC	CASSVDRGIDGYTF	-	TRBV7-2	TRBJ1-2	TRBD1
TGTGCCAGCAGCTCCCGACAGGGCACGGATTCACCCCTCCACTTT	CASSSRQGTDSPLHF	-	TRBV21-1	TRBJ1-6	-
TGTGCCACCAGCAGCATCATGGGGGGTAGCAATCAGCCCCAGCATTTT	CATSSIMGGSNQPQHF	few	TRBV15	TRBJ1-5	-
TGTGCCAGCTCACCTGCGGACTACAATGAGCAGTTCTTC	CASSPADYNEQFF	-	TRBV18	TRBJ2-1	-
TGTGCCAGCAGCGTAGTCCCCGTTAGCTGGCTAGCGGGGGGAAAATCCTACAATGAGCAGTTCTTC	CASSVVPVSWLAGGKSYNEQFF	-	TRBV9	TRBJ2-1	TRBD2
TGTGCCAGCTCACCACCAACACGCACAGATACGCAGTATTTT	CASSPPTRTDTQYF	-	TRBV18	TRBJ2-3	-
TGTGCCAGCAGTTACTCGACTCCGGGCGATAATTCACCCCTCCACTTT	CASSYSTPGDNSPLHF	-	TRBV6-5	TRBJ1-6	-
TGTGCCAGCAGTTGGGGACTAGTCAATGAGCAGTTCTTC	CASSWGLVNEQFF	-	TRBV5-4	TRBJ2-1	TRBD2
TGTGCCACCTGGGACTACCGCTACGAGCAGTACTTC	CATWDYRYEQYF	-	TRBV27	TRBJ2-7	TRBD2
TGTGCCAGCAGCTTAGGGGGCAACACTGAAGCTTTCTTT	CASSLGGNTEAFF	-	TRBV11-1	TRBJ1-1	-
TGTGCCAGCAGCCAGGACGGGGAATACTCACCCCTCCACTTT	CASSQDGEYSPLHF	-	TRBV5-4	TRBJ1-6	-
TGTGCCAGCATCCCAACAGGGACCTATGGCTACACCTTC	CASIPTGTYGYTF	-	TRBV6-1	TRBJ1-2	-
TGTGCCAGCAGCAGGACCGCCGATACGCAGTATTTT	CASSRTADTQYF	-	TRBV11-3	TRBJ2-3	-
TGTGCCAGCAGCTTAATGACAGGGGCGGGAAACACCATATATTTT	CASSLMTGAGNTIYF	-	TRBV7-2	TRBJ1-3	TRBD1
TGTGCCACCTCTTTACGGACTAGAGGGGGTAAAGAGACCCAGTACTTC	CATSLRTRGGKETQYF	-	TRBV7-9	TRBJ2-5	-
TGTGCCAGTAGTGAGATCAGACCGGACGGCAATCAGCCCCAGCATTTT	CASSEIRPDGNQPQHF	-	TRBV19	TRBJ1-5	-
TGTGCCAGCAGTGAAGCCGAACGAGGACAGGCCCATTCCTACGAGCAGTACTTC	CASSEAERGQAHSYEQYF	-	TRBV6-1	TRBJ2-7	TRBD1
TGCAGCGCGCAAAGGGGGGCGAATGAAAAACTGTTTTTT	CSAQRGANEKLFF	once	TRBV29-1	TRBJ1-4	-